This T cell receptor (beta chain) was captured in a study of T cells in Graves' hyperthyroidism and ophthalmopathy (dated by TCRdb to between 2018 and 2020). Looking at the study overall: Peripheral blood samples were taken at initial diagnosis, before any treatment was given. To identify distinguishing TCR V-J signatures, a discovery cohort of about 95 patients was used, comprising fewer than 45 with Graves' ophthalmopathy and 57 with stable Graves' hyperthyroidism. Prospective prediction of ophthalmopathy was tested in an independent validation cohort consisting of 18 to 20 hyperthyroidism patients and approximately 16 patients who later progressed to ophthalmopathy. The roughly 100 discovery patients were randomly divided into training and test sets at a 7:3 ratio. In several Graves' hyperthyroidism patients, the study also compared T-cell repertoires from thyroid tissue with T-cell repertoires from blood. After blood sampling, hyperthyroidism patients were treated with methimazole at a starting dose of 30 mg daily, and ophthalmopathy patients were treated with high-dose intravenous methylprednisolone. According to the paper, TCR Vbeta CDR3 sequencing was carried out on over 130 peripheral blood samples, which came from over 40 ophthalmopathy, 75 to 80 hyperthyroidism and approximately 17 progressor patients.

Hyperthyroidism patients were aged 18 to 65 years and newly diagnosed, with disease duration of less than 2 months. Patients with uncontrolled infections, other autoimmune diseases, pregnancy or lactation were excluded. Diagnoses relied on clinical symptoms, serum thyroxine and TRAb, thyroid ultrasound and orbital computed tomography. For progressor patients, blood was drawn at the first diagnosis of hyperthyroidism, before any ophthalmopathy symptoms had appeared. PBMCs were isolated from 7.5 to 10 ml of fresh peripheral blood by Ficoll-Paque density gradient centrifugation. Progressor patients were initially diagnosed with Graves' hyperthyroidism and developed ophthalmopathy during follow-up. Total RNA was extracted with Trizol reagent, and quality was checked on an Agilent 2100 Bioanalyzer. Broader findings and caveats from the paper: Most expanded thyroid clonotypes (frequency above 0.001) were also detected in blood, a finding suggesting that blood repertoires may reflect thyroid immune responses. A model built on a 13 V-J signature distinguished ophthalmopathy from stable hyperthyroidism, reaching 85% to 90% sensitivity and 81% to 83% specificity in cross-validation and 80%/75% in testing. In validation, the model predicted progression to ophthalmopathy with approximately 71% sensitivity and roughly 75% specificity, a median of around six months before onset. No statistical method was used to set the sample size in advance, and investigators knew the group allocation.

The TCR beta CDR3 regions were amplified from RNA transcripts. A first-round RT-PCR of the TCR CDR3 used the HTBI primer set with the Qiagen OneStep RT-PCR kit. Libraries were constructed in a second round of multiplex PCR, after which size selection and purification were carried out. The libraries were sequenced on an Illumina HiSeq2000 using paired-end 100 bp reads. For the original study's pipeline: SOAPnuke was used to process the raw data, throwing out any read that contained adapters or uncalled bases, had a mean Phred below 15, or lacked an exact constant-primer or identifier match. High-quality paired reads were merged with COPE v1.2.5, and unique nucleotide sequences were defined as clonotypes. Clonotypes were aligned to IMGT TRBV, TRBD and TRBJ reference segments using MiTCR v1.1. Analysis was restricted to V-J combinations with a frequency above 0.0001, which covered 99.2% of repertoires. A TCS score was defined as the ratio of F50 (clonal expansion) to E x V (chaos), with BLOSUM62-based TCRdist applied between CDR3 peptides within each V-J. Welch's t-statistics and random forest reduced 500 to 550 V-J features to some 14, which were used in a naive Bayes classifier (R e1071). TCRdb reprocessing: public reads trimmed at Q25 with fastp, clones called with MiXCR, in-frame beta chains kept. Every entry covers one CDR3 protein and lists the most common genes and DNA from its rows. These V and J calls are TCRdb output, not the study's own analysis. Present in this sample are roughly 400,000 distinct CDR3 sequences, less than 20% of which were seen just once. Around a quarter of the sample goes to the ten largest clones.

Trimming accounts for 6 bases at V and 7 bases at J, while the number of junction bases matched to no gene is 15. The CDR3 numbers 16 residues from cysteine through phenylalanine. Only the CDR3 portion is preserved as DNA: 48 bases, with reading frame beginning at the first base. The germline V gene (reference sequence) sets CDR1 to SEHNR and CDR2 to FQNEAQ. In this sample, this clonotype turned up many times. Its binding antigen is unknown. The input lacks base qualities; no much larger clone sits a single base away. Sequenced sample: blood. The clonotype originates from a woman under 30 with Graves' hyperthyroidism that later progressed to Graves' ophthalmopathy. The sequence joins TRBV7-9 to TRBJ2-1, and 7 junctional nucleotides match TRBD2. The CDR3: CASSHRFAGELNEQFF. The nucleotide sequence reads as follows: TGTGCCAGCAGTCACCGGTTCGCGGGAGAATTGAATGAGCAGTTCTTC.